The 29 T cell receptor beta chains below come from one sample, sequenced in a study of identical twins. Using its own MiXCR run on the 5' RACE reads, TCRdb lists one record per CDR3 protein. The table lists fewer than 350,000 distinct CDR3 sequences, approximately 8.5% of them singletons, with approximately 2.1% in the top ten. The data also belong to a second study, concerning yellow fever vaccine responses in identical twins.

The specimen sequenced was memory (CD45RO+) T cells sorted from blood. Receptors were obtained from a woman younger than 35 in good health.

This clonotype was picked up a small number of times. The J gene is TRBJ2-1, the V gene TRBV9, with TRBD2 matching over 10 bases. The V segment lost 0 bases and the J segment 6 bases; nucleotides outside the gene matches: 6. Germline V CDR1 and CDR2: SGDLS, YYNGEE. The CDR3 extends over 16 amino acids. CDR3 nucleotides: TGTGCCAGCAGCGTAGTGGGTCTAGCGGGAGTCAATGAGCAGTTCTTC. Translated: CASSVVGLAGVNEQFF.

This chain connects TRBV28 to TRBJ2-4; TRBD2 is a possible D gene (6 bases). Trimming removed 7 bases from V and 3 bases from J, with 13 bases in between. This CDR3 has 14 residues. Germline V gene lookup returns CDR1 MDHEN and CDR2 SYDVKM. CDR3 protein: CASTPGVVKNIQYF. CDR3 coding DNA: TGTGCCAGCACTCCGGGGGTCGTCAAAAACATTCAGTACTTC. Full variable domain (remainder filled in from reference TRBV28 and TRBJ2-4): DVKVTQSSRYLVKRTGEKVFLECVQDMDHENMFWYRQDPGLGLRLIYFSYDVKMKEKGDIPEGYSVSREKKERFSLILESASTNQTSMYLCASTPGVVKNIQYFGAGTRLSVL.

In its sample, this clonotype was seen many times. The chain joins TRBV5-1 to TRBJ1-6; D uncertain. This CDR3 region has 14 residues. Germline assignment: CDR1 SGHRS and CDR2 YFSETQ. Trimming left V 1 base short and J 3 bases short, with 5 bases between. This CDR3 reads CASSLKNYNSPLHF. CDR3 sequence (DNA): TGCGCCAGCAGCTTGAAGAACTATAATTCACCCCTCCACTTT.

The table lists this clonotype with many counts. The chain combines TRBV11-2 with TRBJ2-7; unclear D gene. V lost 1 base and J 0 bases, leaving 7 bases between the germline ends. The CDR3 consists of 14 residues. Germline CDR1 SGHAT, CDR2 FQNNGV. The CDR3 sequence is CASSLVPSSYEQYF. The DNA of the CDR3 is TGTGCCAGCAGCTTAGTTCCCAGCTCCTACGAGCAGTACTTC. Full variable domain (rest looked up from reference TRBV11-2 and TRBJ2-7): EAGVAQSPRYKIIEKRQSVAFWCNPISGHATLYWYQQILGQGPKLLIQFQNNGVVDDSQLPKDRFSAERLKGVDSTLKIQPAKLEDSAVYLCASSLVPSSYEQYFGPGTRLTVT.

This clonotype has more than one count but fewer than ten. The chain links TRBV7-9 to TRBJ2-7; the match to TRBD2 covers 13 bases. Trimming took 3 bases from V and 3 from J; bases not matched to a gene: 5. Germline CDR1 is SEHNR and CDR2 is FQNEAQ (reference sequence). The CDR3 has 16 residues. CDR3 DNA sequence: TGTGCCAGCAGCTTGGTGGGACTAGCGGGACTCTACGAGCAGTACTTC. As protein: CASSLVGLAGLYEQYF.

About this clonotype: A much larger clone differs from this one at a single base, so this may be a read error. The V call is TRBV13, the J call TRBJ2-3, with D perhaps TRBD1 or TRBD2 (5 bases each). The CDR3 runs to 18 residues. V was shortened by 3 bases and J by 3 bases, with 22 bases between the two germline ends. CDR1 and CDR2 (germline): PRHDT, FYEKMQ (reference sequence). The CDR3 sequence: CASSFGAESRKWTDTQYF. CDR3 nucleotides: TGTGCCAGCAGCTTCGGGGCAGAGAGTAGGAAGTGGACAGATACGCAGTATTTT.

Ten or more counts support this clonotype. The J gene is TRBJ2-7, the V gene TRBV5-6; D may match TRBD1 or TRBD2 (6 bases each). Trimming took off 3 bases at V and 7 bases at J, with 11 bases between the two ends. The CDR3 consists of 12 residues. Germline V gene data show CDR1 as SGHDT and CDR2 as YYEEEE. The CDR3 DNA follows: TGTGCCAGCAGCTGGAGGGGGACGGAGCAGTACGTC. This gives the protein CASSWRGTEQYV.

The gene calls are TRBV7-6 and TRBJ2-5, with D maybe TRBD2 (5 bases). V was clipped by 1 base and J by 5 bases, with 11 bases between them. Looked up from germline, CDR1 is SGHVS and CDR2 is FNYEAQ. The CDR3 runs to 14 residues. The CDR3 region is CASSLDLARETQYF. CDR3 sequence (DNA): TGTGCCAGCAGCTTAGATCTAGCCCGCGAGACCCAGTACTTC.

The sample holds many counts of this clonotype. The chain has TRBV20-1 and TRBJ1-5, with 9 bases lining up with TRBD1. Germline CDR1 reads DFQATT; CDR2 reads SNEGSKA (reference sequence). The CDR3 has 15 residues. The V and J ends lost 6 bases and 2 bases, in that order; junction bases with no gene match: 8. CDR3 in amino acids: CSATTGGAGNQPQHF. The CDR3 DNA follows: TGCAGTGCCACTACAGGGGGCGCAGGCAATCAGCCCCAGCATTTT.

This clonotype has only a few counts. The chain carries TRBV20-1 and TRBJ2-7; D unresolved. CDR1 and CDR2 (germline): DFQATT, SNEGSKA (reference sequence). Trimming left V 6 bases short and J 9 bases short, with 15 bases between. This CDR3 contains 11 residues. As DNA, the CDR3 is TGCAGTGCCAAGACCCCTGACGGGCAGTACTTC. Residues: CSAKTPDGQYF.

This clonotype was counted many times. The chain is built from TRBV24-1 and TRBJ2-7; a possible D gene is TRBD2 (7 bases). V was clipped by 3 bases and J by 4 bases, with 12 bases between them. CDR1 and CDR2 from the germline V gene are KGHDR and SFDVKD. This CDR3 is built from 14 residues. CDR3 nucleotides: TGTGCCACCAGTGATGCCAGGGGAGGGTACGAGCAGTACTTC. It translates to CATSDARGGYEQYF.

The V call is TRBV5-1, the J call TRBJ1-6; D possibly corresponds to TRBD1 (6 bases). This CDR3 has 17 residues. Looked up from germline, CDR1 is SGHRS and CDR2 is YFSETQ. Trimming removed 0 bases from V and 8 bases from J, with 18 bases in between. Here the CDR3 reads CASSLASAGVGDSPLHF. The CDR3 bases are TGCGCCAGCAGCTTGGCCTCGGCAGGGGTTGGTGATTCACCCCTCCACTTT.

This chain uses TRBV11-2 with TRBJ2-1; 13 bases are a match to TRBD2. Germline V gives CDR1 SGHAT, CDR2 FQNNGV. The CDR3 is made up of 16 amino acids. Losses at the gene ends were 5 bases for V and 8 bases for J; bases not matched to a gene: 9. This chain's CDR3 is CASSPTGLAGTDEQFF. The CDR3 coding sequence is TGTGCCAGCAGCCCAACGGGACTAGCGGGAACGGATGAGCAGTTCTTC.

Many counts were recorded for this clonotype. CDR3 bases: TGTGCCAGCAGCTTAGGACAGGGCTACAATGAGCAGTTCTTC. Its protein is CASSLGQGYNEQFF. The chain couples TRBV11-3 to TRBJ2-1, with TRBD1 identical over 7 bases. The CDR3 sequence is 14 residues long. J gave up 3 bases and V 1 base, and 0 bases lay outside the gene matches. In germline, CDR1 is SGHNT, CDR2 YENEEA.

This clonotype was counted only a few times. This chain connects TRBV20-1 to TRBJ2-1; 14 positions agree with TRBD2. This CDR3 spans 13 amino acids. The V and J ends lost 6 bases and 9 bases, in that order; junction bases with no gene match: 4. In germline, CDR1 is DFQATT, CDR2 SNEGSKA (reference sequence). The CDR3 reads CSATSGRALEQFF. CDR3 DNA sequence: TGCAGTGCGACTAGCGGGAGGGCTCTTGAGCAGTTCTTC.

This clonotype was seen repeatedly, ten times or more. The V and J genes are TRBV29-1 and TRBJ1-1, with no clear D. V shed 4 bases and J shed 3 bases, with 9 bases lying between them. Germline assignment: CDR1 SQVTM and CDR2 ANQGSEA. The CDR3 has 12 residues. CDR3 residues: CSVAPLDTEAFF. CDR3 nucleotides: TGCAGCGTTGCCCCCCTGGACACTGAAGCTTTCTTT.

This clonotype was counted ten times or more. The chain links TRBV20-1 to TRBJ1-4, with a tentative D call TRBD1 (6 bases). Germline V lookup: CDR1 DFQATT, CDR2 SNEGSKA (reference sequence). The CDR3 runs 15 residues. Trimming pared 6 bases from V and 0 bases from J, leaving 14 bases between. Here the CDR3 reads CSAQDSKPTNEKLFF. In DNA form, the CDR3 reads TGCAGTGCCCAGGACAGCAAACCAACTAATGAAAAACTGTTTTTT.

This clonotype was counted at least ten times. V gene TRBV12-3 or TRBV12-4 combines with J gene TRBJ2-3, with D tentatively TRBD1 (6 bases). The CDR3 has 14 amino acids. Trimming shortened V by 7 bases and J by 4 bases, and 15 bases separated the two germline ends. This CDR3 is CASTIVGAADTQYF. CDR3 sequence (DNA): TGTGCCAGCACCATAGTGGGGGCAGCAGATACGCAGTATTTT.

The CDR3 spells CAISQDREVHEQYV. For the CDR3, the DNA is TGTGCCATCAGCCAGGACAGGGAGGTCCACGAGCAGTACGTC. The J gene is TRBJ2-7, the V gene TRBV10-3, with 8 bases lining up with TRBD1. Germline CDR1 is ENHRY and CDR2 is SYGVKD. Trimming at V came to 6 bases and at J to 5 bases, leaving 9 bases not matched to a gene. The length of the CDR3 is 14 residues.

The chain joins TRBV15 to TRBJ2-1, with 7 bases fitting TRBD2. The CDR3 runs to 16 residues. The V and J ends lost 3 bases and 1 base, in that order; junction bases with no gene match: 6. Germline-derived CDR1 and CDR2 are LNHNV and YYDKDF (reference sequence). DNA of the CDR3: TGTGCCACCAGCAGGAGTCTAGCGGTTTCCTACAATGAGCAGTTCTTC. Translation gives CATSRSLAVSYNEQFF. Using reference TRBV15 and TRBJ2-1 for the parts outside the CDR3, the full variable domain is DAMVIQNPRYQVTQFGKPVTLSCSQTLNHNVMYWYQQKSSQAPKLLFHYYDKDFNNEADTPDNFQSRRPNTSFCFLDIRSPGLGDTAMYLCATSRSLAVSYNEQFFGPGTRLTVL.

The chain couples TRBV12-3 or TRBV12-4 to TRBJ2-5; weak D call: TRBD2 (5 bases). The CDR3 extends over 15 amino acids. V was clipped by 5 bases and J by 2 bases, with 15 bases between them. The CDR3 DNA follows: TGTGCCAGCAGTCCCCGAGGGCGGTTACAAGAGACCCAGTACTTC. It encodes CASSPRGRLQETQYF.

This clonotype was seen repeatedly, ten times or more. CDR3 amino acids: CASSQPGHRRSGNTIYF. CDR3 sequence (DNA): TGTGCCAGCAGTCAGCCGGGACACCGTCGCTCTGGAAACACCATATATTTT. The V and J genes are TRBV28 and TRBJ1-3; a possible D gene is TRBD1 (6 bases). Germline V gene data show CDR1 as MDHEN and CDR2 as SYDVKM. This CDR3 is built from 17 residues. The V gene lost 5 bases and the J gene lost 0 bases, with 17 bases spanning the gap.

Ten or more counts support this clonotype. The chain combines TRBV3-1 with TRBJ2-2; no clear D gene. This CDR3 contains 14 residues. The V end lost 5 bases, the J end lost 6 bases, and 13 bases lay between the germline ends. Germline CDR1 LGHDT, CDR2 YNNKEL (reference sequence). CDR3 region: CASSSRPVPGELFF. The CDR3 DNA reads TGTGCCAGCAGCTCTCGACCAGTCCCCGGGGAGCTGTTTTTT.

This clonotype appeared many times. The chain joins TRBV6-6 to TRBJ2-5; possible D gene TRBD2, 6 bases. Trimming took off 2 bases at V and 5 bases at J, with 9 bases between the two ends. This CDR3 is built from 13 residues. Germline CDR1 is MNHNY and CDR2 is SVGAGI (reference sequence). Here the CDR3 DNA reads TGTGCCAGCAGTTACGGGAGGCGGGAGACCCAGTACTTC. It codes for CASSYGRRETQYF.

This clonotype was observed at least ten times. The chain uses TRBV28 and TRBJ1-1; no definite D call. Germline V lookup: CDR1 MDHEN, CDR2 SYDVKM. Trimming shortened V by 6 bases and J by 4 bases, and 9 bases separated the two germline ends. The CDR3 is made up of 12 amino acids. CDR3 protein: CASRILGTEAFF. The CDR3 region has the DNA TGTGCCAGCAGGATTCTAGGCACTGAAGCTTTCTTT.

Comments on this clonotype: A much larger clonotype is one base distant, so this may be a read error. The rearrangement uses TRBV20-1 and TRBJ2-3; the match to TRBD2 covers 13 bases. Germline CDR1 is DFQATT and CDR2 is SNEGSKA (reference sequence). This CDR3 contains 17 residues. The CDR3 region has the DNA TGCTGTGCTAGAGGCCTACTAGCGGGAGGGCCGACAGATACGCAGTATTTT. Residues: CCARGLLAGGPTDTQYF.

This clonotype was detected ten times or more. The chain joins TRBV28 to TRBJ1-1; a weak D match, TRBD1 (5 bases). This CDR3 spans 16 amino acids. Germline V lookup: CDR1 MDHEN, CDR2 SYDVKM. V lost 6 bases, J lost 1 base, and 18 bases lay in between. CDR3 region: CASSLSPGEGNTEAFF. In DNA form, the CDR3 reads TGTGCCAGCAGCCTCTCCCCGGGGGAGGGGAACACTGAAGCTTTCTTT.

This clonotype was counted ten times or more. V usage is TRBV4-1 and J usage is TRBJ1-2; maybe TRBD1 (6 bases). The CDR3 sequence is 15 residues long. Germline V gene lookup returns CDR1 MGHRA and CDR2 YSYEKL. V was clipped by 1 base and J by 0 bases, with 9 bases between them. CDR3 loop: CASSQGDRPNYGYTF. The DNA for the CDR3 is TGCGCCAGCAGCCAAGGAGACAGGCCTAACTATGGCTACACCTTC.

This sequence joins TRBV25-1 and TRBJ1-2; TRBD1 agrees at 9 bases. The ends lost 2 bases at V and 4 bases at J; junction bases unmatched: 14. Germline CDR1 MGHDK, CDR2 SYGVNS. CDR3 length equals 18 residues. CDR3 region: CASSEVPGQGTRVYGYTF. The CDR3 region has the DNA TGTGCCAGCAGTGAAGTCCCGGGACAGGGAACGAGGGTCTATGGCTACACCTTC.